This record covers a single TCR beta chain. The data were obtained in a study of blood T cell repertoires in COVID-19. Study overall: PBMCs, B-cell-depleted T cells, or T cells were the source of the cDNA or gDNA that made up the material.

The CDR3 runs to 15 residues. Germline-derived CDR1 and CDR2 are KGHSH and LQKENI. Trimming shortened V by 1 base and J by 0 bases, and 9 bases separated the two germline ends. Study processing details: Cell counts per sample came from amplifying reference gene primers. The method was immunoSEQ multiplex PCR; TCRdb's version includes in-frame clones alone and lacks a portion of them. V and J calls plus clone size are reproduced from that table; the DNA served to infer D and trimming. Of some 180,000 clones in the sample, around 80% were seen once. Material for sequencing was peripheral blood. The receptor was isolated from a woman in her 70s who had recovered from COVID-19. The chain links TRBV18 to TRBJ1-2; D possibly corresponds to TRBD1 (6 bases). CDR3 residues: CASSPRGLANYGYTF. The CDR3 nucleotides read TGTGCCAGCTCACCACGGGGGCTAGCTAACTATGGCTACACCTTC. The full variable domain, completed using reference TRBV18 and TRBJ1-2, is NAGVMQNPRHLVRRRGQEARLRCSPMKGHSHVYWYRQLPEEGLKFMVYLQKENIIDESGMPKERFSAEFPKEGPSILRIQQVVRGDSAAYFCASSPRGLANYGYTFGSGTRLTVV.